Listed below are T cell receptor beta chains from one sample, sequenced in a study of control samples from healthy donors and cancer patients. Assay used: immunoSEQ multiplex PCR; TCRdb lists only in-frame clones, some missing. The table shows around 140,000 clones, with approximately 94% occurring only once. Sequencing was done on a sample of blood. Receptor source: a man aged 40-55 years in good health. Each CDR3 is given with its conserved first and last residue. Fields, in order: J gene, clone size, V gene, D gene, CDR3 protein, CDR3 DNA. The D gene is left open where the match is weak. The size entry is marked missing in some rows and otherwise reads once, few, many or a size class.

j_gene: TRBJ2-5
abundance: -
v_gene: TRBV5-1
d_gene: -
CDR3aa: CASSFQPRGETQYF
CDR3nt: TGCGCCAGCAGCTTCCAACCGAGGGGCGAGACCCAGTACTTC

j_gene: TRBJ2-7
abundance: -
v_gene: TRBV19
d_gene: TRBD2
CDR3aa: CASSRELADPYEQYF
CDR3nt: TGTGCCAGTAGTAGGGAACTAGCGGATCCCTACGAGCAGTACTTC

j_gene: TRBJ2-5
abundance: -
v_gene: TRBV24-1
d_gene: TRBD2
CDR3aa: CATSDRGTSGGALQETQYF
CDR3nt: TGTGCCACCAGTGATCGGGGGACTAGCGGGGGCGCCTTACAAGAGACCCAGTACTTC

j_gene: TRBJ1-5
abundance: -
v_gene: TRBV5-6
d_gene: -
CDR3aa: CASSLGQDQPQHF
CDR3nt: TGTGCCAGCAGCTTGGGGCAGGATCAGCCCCAGCATTTT

j_gene: TRBJ1-1
abundance: few
v_gene: TRBV18
d_gene: -
CDR3aa: CASSPRRLGLNTEAFF
CDR3nt: TGTGCCAGCTCACCCCGGAGACTCGGATTGAACACTGAAGCTTTCTTT

j_gene: TRBJ1-2
abundance: -
v_gene: TRBV6-2/TRBV6-3
d_gene: -
CDR3aa: CASSYSPLSYGYTF
CDR3nt: TGTGCCAGCAGTTACTCGCCTTTGTCCTATGGCTACACCTTC

j_gene: TRBJ1-2
abundance: -
v_gene: TRBV6-5
d_gene: TRBD1
CDR3aa: CASSYKTGAYGYTF
CDR3nt: TGTGCCAGCAGTTATAAGACAGGGGCATATGGCTACACCTTC

j_gene: TRBJ2-2
abundance: -
v_gene: TRBV24-1
d_gene: -
CDR3aa: CATSDLYGRDTGELFF
CDR3nt: TGTGCCACCAGTGATTTGTACGGGAGAGACACCGGGGAGCTGTTTTTT

j_gene: TRBJ2-5
abundance: -
v_gene: TRBV6-1
d_gene: TRBD2
CDR3aa: CASSEALAGAETQYF
CDR3nt: TGTGCCAGCAGTGAAGCGCTAGCGGGAGCGGAGACCCAGTACTTC

j_gene: TRBJ2-2
abundance: -
v_gene: TRBV9
d_gene: TRBD2
CDR3aa: CASSTRLADSNTGELFF
CDR3nt: TGTGCCAGCAGCACCCGACTAGCAGATTCGAACACCGGGGAGCTGTTTTTT

j_gene: TRBJ2-7
abundance: -
v_gene: TRBV6-5
d_gene: -
CDR3aa: CASSYSLSYEQYF
CDR3nt: TGTGCCAGCAGTTACAGTCTCTCCTACGAGCAGTACTTC

j_gene: TRBJ1-4
abundance: -
v_gene: TRBV7-9
d_gene: -
CDR3aa: CASRNNLSPELFF
CDR3nt: TGTGCCAGCAGAAATAACCTGAGTCCAGAACTGTTTTTT

j_gene: TRBJ2-2
abundance: -
v_gene: TRBV7-9
d_gene: -
CDR3aa: CASSRTEYTGELFF
CDR3nt: TGTGCCAGCAGCCGCACGGAGTACACCGGGGAGCTGTTTTTT